A single sample is the source of the 8 T cell receptor beta chains below, sequenced in a study of technical replicates of blood from several donors. TCRdb's copy holds only in-frame clones and misses some; the assay was immunoSEQ multiplex PCR. The repertoire holds 70,000 to 95,000 clones, with approximately 94% as singletons. The sequencing input was T cells isolated from PBMCs. The receptors here all came from a human donor in good health.

The sample holds one count of this clone. The chain couples TRBV4-1 to TRBJ1-1; D unresolved. V was trimmed by 0 bases and J by 7 bases, leaving 9 bases between them. Germline V gene data show CDR1 as MGHRA and CDR2 as YSYEKL. The CDR3 sequence is 13 residues long. CDR3 region: CASSQDNGGEAFF. CDR3 coding DNA: TGCGCCAGCAGCCAAGATAACGGTGGTGAAGCTTTCTTT.

The rearrangement uses TRBV14 and TRBJ2-3, with D perhaps TRBD2 (6 bases). Germline V gene data show CDR1 as SGHDN and CDR2 as FVKESK. This CDR3 has 15 amino acids. V lost 1 base and J lost 4, with 12 bases in between. In DNA form, the CDR3 reads TGTGCCAGCAGCCAAGGTTGGCTAGCGTCAGATACGCAGTATTTT. The encoded protein is CASSQGWLASDTQYF.

The chain joins TRBV5-1 to TRBJ2-1; D may be TRBD1 (6 bases). Between the trimmed V and J ends, which lost 6 bases and 8 bases, there was a span of 15 bases. CDR1 and CDR2 (germline): SGHRS, YFSETQ. CDR3 size: 13 residues. CDR3 residues: CASNLQGTDEQFF. The CDR3 DNA reads TGCGCCAGCAACCTACAGGGAACGGATGAGCAGTTCTTC. Variable domain in full (rest from reference TRBV5-1 and TRBJ2-1): KAGVTQTPRYLIKTRGQQVTLSCSPISGHRSVSWYQQTPGQGLQFLFEYFSETQRNKGNFPGRFSGRQFSNSRSEMNVSTLELGDSALYLCASNLQGTDEQFFGPGTRLTVL.

The chain couples TRBV19 to TRBJ2-6; the match to TRBD1 covers 12 bases. Trimming removed 4 bases from V and 3 bases from J; junction bases left unmatched: 7. CDR1 and CDR2 from the germline V gene are LNHDA and SQIVND (reference sequence). CDR3 length: 18 residues. CDR3 residues: CASSKTGQGAYGANVLTF. CDR3 coding DNA: TGTGCCAGTAGTAAAACGGGACAGGGGGCGTATGGGGCCAACGTCCTGACTTTC.

The gene calls are TRBV10-3 and TRBJ1-2, with unresolved D. Germline V gene sequence: CDR1 ENHRY, CDR2 SYGVKD. V shed 3 bases and J shed 2 bases, with 7 bases lying between them. The CDR3 has 13 amino acids. CDR3 nucleotide sequence: TGTGCCATCAGTGACTCCGGGAACTATGGCTACACCTTC. The encoded protein is CAISDSGNYGYTF.

The genes are TRBV7-9 and TRBJ1-1, with 8 bases matching TRBD1. The CDR3 length is 14 residues. The J segment lost 6 bases and the V segment lost 2 bases, leaving 5 bases of the junction unmatched. Germline-derived CDR1 and CDR2 are SEHNR and FQNEAQ (reference sequence). The CDR3 is CASSLRQGRAEAFF. The CDR3 DNA sequence: TGTGCCAGCAGCTTAAGACAGGGGCGTGCTGAAGCTTTCTTT. Using reference TRBV7-9 and TRBJ1-1 for the parts outside the CDR3, the full variable domain is DTGVSQNPRHKITKRGQNVTFRCDPISEHNRLYWYRQTLGQGPEFLTYFQNEAQLEKSRLLSDRFSAERPKGSFSTLEIQRTEQGDSAMYLCASSLRQGRAEAFFGQGTRLTVV.

This chain connects TRBV6-5 to TRBJ1-4; TRBD1 aligns across 8 bases. With V trimmed by 11 bases and J by 7 bases, 15 bases remained unmatched. Germline V lookup: CDR1 MNHEY, CDR2 SVGAGI. This CDR3 has 15 amino acids. The CDR3 here is CASAAGGPVGEKLFF. CDR3 DNA: TGTGCCTCCGCAGCAGGGGGCCCTGTGGGTGAAAAACTGTTTTTT.

CDR3 protein: CASSLLDRGPYEQYF. As DNA, the CDR3 is TGCGCCAGCAGCTTACTGGACAGGGGTCCTTACGAGCAGTACTTC. The chain uses TRBV4-1 and TRBJ2-7; 9 bases are shared with TRBD1. After removal of 5 bases from V and 4 bases from J, the junction contained 9 bases not matched to a gene. CDR1 and CDR2 from the germline V gene are MGHRA and YSYEKL. This CDR3 comprises 15 residues.